These T cell receptor beta chains were read from a single sample in a study of Ad26.COV2.S vaccination and SARS-CoV-2 variants. Generated by immunoSEQ multiplex PCR, the TCRdb table keeps only in-frame clones and is missing some. Among over 400,000 clones listed, roughly 91% were seen once. This specimen was peripheral blood, taken in a trial of Ad26.COV2.S vaccine versus placebo. The receptors shown here come from a person aged 18 to 59 who received the Ad26.COV2.S COVID-19 vaccine or a placebo. The conserved cysteine and the conserved F or W are not part of the CDR3 here.

ASSLGTGGLQPQH TRBJ1-5 TRBV13
ASSWSRSYEQY TRBJ2-7 TRBV27
ASSSSGAYEQY TRBJ2-7 TRBV5-1
ASSLRQGLKEQF TRBJ2-1 TRBV7-3
ASSQTSTRDEQF TRBJ2-1 TRBV28
ASSRRGTGINEQF TRBJ2-1 TRBV4-1
ASSTVARGLTDTQY TRBJ2-3 TRBV28
ASSLQADQPQH TRBJ1-5 TRBV7-9
ASSLEAGGDYEQY TRBJ2-7 TRBV11-3
ASSQDLLRYGYYNEQF TRBJ2-1 TRBV3-1/TRBV3-2
ASSLMHSGKGEQY TRBJ2-7 TRBV7-2
ASSKRTSGTYEQY TRBJ2-7 TRBV7-9
ASSLAGPGGYT TRBJ1-2 TRBV5-5
ASSLNSGTEAF TRBJ1-1 TRBV7-2
ASSLERKSYEQY TRBJ2-7 TRBV5-4
ASSRSPISSYEQY TRBJ2-7 TRBV7-9
ASSAGSETSPF TRBJ2-1 TRBV5-1
ASSLQSNEKLF TRBJ1-4 TRBV27
ASSESTRGLAGYNEQF TRBJ2-1 TRBV10-2
ASSLVGQGGETQY TRBJ2-5 TRBV7-2
ASSHIGPLYEQY TRBJ2-7 TRBV7-9
ASSEQGNGYT TRBJ1-2 TRBV18
ASSVDLLDTQY TRBJ2-3 TRBV9
ASRFRTSGRYNEQF TRBJ2-1 TRBV28